Following are 13 T cell receptor beta chains from one sample sequenced in a study of CD8+ T cells in alopecia areata. cDNA reverse transcribed from extracted RNA served as the sequencing template. Assay used: immunoSEQ multiplex PCR; TCRdb lists only in-frame clones, some missing. The sample shows some 160,000 clones, roughly two thirds of them seen only once. Treatment noted: oral pan-JAK inhibitor, 5-10 mg twice daily. The input for sequencing was CD4+ T cells sorted from blood, taken at week 4, from a patient treated with tofacitinib. All receptors derive from a human donor with alopecia areata.

V is TRBV30 and J is TRBJ1-2, with a weak D call TRBD1 (5 bases). The CDR3 is 14 amino acids. V lost 3 bases and J 2 bases, leaving 13 bases between the germline ends. The germline gives CDR1 GTSNPN, CDR2 SVGIG (reference sequence). The chain's CDR3 is CAWSDRGLNYGYTF. The CDR3 DNA reads TGTGCCTGGAGCGACCGGGGCCTAAACTATGGCTACACCTTC.

The rearrangement joins TRBV5-6 to TRBJ2-1, with D maybe TRBD2 (6 bases). Trimming stripped 4 bases from V and 7 bases from J, with 21 bases between. Germline values: CDR1 SGHDT, CDR2 YYEEEE. This CDR3 is built from 16 residues. The CDR3 DNA reads as TGTGCCAGCAGCATGACTTGGAGGGTCGAGCTGAATGAGCAGTTCTTC. Its translation is CASSMTWRVELNEQFF.

The chain links TRBV2 to TRBJ2-1; D remains ambiguous. The CDR3 loop spans 11 amino acids. The V and J ends lost 6 bases and 5 bases respectively, with 5 bases between them. The germline V gene encodes CDR1 SNHLY and CDR2 FYNNEI. CDR3 region: CASRGHNEQFF. DNA of the CDR3: TGTGCCAGCAGAGGGCACAATGAGCAGTTCTTC. The full variable domain, rest sourced from reference TRBV2 and TRBJ2-1, is EPEVTQTPSHQVTQMGQEVILRCVPISNHLYFYWYRQILGQKVEFLVSFYNNEISEKSEIFDDQFSVERPDGSNFTLKIRSTKLEDSAMYFCASRGHNEQFFGPGTRLTVL.

The chain employs TRBV30 and TRBJ1-3; unclear D gene. The CDR3 has 11 amino acids. The V gene's germline CDR1 is GTSNPN and CDR2 SVGIG (reference sequence). CDR3 DNA sequence: TGTGCTCGAGTCTCCGGAAACACCATATATTTT. Translation gives CARVSGNTIYF.

About this clone: In the same sample, other DNA sequences code for this CDR3. The chain recombines TRBV29-1 with TRBJ2-6; no definite D call. V lost 3 bases, J lost 3 bases, and 3 bases lay in between. The germline gives CDR1 SQVTM, CDR2 ANQGSEA. The CDR3 sequence is 12 residues long. Here the CDR3 DNA reads TGCAGCGTTGACAGTGGGGCCAACGTCCTGACTTTC. Translated: CSVDSGANVLTF. Looking up the rest from reference TRBV29-1 and TRBJ2-6 gives the full variable domain: SAVISQKPSRDICQRGTSLTIQCQVDSQVTMMFWYRQQPGQSLTLIATANQGSEATYESGFVIDKFPISRPNLTFSTLTVSNMSPEDSSIYLCSVDSGANVLTFGAGSRLTVL.

V gene TRBV30 combines with J gene TRBJ2-1; TRBD1 aligns across 7 bases. This CDR3 comprises 13 residues. From germline, CDR1 is GTSNPN and CDR2 SVGIG (reference sequence). V lost 0 bases, J lost 9 bases, and 5 bases stayed unmatched. The chain's CDR3 is CAWSVRQGGEQFF. The CDR3 DNA is TGTGCCTGGAGTGTACGACAGGGTGGTGAGCAGTTCTTC.

The chain recombines TRBV30 with TRBJ1-5; D may be TRBD1 (5 bases). V was clipped by 2 bases and J by 4 bases, with 12 bases between them. Germline V gene lookup returns CDR1 GTSNPN and CDR2 SVGIG (reference sequence). This CDR3 has 14 residues. The CDR3: CAWSTVGRNQPQHF. CDR3 coding DNA: TGTGCCTGGAGTACGGTGGGGCGGAATCAGCCCCAGCATTTT.

The rearrangement joins TRBV2 to TRBJ2-1; D call uncertain. Germline lookup yields CDR1 SNHLY and CDR2 FYNNEI. Trimming removed 11 bases at V and 7 bases at J, with 9 bases between. This CDR3 has 10 residues. CDR3 loop: CAVSVNEQFF. The CDR3 DNA reads TGTGCCGTTAGTGTAAATGAGCAGTTCTTC.

The chain employs TRBV5-6 and TRBJ2-2; the D is unclear. CDR1 and CDR2 from the germline V gene are SGHDT and YYEEEE. The CDR3 loop spans 14 amino acids. The V and J ends lost 0 bases and 10 bases respectively, with 13 bases between them. CDR3 sequence: CASSLAQATKELFF. As DNA, the CDR3 is TGTGCCAGCAGCTTGGCGCAGGCCACAAAGGAGCTGTTTTTT.

This rearrangement joins TRBV30 to TRBJ1-6; D is unresolved. V lost 4 bases and J 0 bases, leaving 13 bases between the germline ends. The CDR3 consists of 16 residues. Germline V gives CDR1 GTSNPN, CDR2 SVGIG (reference sequence). The DNA of the CDR3 is TGTGCCTGGAATGACGTGCGGGGCTCCTATAATTCACCCCTCCACTTT. Protein: CAWNDVRGSYNSPLHF.

The table lists this clone with a few counts. J is TRBJ2-5 and V is TRBV5-1, with 7 positions matching TRBD1. Germline V CDR1 and CDR2: SGHRS, YFSETQ. Germline trimming cut 2 bases from V and 1 base from J; bases unmatched to any gene: 5. The CDR3 contains 15 residues. The CDR3 sequence is CASSFRDSLQETQYF. For the CDR3, the DNA is TGCGCCAGCAGCTTCCGGGACAGCCTCCAAGAGACCCAGTACTTC.

This clone was found once. The chain carries TRBV4-2 and TRBJ2-5; D ambiguous. The CDR3 has 13 amino acids. V was clipped by 1 base and J by 5 bases, with 8 bases between them. Germline loops: CDR1 LGHNA, CDR2 YNFKEQ. CDR3 sequence (DNA): TGTGCCAGCAGCCAAGTTATTGCGGAGACCCAGTACTTC. This codes for CASSQVIAETQYF.

Only a few counts were recorded for this clone. This sequence joins TRBV2 and TRBJ2-4, with TRBD1 identical over 7 bases. CDR1 and CDR2 (germline): SNHLY, FYNNEI. The junction had 13 bases not matched to a gene; V was cut back by 8 bases and J by 6 bases. The CDR3 spans 15 residues. CDR3 in amino acids: CASREDRLRGNIQYF. The DNA of the CDR3 is TGTGCCAGCCGAGAGGACAGGTTACGGGGAAACATTCAGTACTTC.